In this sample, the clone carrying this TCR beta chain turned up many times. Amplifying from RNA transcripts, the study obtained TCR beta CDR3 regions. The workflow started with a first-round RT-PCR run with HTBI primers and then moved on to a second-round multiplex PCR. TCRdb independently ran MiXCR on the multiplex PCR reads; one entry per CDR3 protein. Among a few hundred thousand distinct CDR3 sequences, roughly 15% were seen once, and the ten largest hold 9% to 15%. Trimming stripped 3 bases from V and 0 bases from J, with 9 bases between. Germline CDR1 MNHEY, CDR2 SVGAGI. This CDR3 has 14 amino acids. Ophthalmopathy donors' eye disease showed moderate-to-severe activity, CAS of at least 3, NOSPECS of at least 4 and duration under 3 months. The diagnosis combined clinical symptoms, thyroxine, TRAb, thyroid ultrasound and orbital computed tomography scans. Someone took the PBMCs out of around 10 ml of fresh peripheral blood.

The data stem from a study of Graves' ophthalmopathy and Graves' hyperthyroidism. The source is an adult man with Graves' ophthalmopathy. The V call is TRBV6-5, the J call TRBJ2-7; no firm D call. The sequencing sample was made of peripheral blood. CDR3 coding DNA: TGTGCCAGCAGTTATCGGGTACCCTCCTACGAGCAGTACTTC. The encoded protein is CASSYRVPSYEQYF.